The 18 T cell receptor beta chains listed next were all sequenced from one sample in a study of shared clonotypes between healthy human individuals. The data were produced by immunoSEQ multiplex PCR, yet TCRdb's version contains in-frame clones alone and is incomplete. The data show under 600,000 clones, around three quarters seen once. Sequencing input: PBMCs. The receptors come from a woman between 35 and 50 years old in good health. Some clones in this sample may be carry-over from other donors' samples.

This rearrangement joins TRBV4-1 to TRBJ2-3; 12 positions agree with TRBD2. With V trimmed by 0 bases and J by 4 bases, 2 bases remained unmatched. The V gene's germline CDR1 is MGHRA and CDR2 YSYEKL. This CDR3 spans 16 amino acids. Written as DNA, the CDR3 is TGCGCCAGCAGCCAAGATACTAGCGGGAGGTCAGATACGCAGTATTTT. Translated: CASSQDTSGRSDTQYF.

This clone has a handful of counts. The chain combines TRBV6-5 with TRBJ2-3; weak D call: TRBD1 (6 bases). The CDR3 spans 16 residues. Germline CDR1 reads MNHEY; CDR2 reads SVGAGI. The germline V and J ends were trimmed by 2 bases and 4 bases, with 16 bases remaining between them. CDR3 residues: CASSYQSRDIADTQYF. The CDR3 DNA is TGTGCCAGCAGTTACCAGTCCCGGGACATCGCAGATACGCAGTATTTT.

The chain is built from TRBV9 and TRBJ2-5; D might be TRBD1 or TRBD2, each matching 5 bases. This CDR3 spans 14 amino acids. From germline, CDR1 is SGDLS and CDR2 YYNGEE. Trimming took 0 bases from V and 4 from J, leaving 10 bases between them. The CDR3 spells CASSVGGVRETQYF. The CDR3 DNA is TGTGCCAGCAGCGTAGGAGGGGTGCGAGAGACCCAGTACTTC.

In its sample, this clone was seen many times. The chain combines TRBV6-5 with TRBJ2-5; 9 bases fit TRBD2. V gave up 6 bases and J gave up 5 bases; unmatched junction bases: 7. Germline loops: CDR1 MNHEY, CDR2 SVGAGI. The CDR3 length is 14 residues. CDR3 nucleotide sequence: TGTGCCAGCAGGATAGCGGGAGCCTGGGAGACCCAGTACTTC. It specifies CASRIAGAWETQYF.

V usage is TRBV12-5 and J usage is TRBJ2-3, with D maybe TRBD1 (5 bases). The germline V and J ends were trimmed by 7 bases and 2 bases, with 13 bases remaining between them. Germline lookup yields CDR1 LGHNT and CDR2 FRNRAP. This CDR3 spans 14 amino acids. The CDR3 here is CASAPRTNTDTQYF. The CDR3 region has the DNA TGTGCTAGTGCCCCCCGGACAAACACAGATACGCAGTATTTT.

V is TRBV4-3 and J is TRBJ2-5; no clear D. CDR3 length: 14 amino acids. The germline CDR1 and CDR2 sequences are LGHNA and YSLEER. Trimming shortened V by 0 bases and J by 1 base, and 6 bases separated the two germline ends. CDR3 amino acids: CASSQDLGQETQYF. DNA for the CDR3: TGCGCCAGCAGCCAAGATCTAGGCCAAGAGACCCAGTACTTC.

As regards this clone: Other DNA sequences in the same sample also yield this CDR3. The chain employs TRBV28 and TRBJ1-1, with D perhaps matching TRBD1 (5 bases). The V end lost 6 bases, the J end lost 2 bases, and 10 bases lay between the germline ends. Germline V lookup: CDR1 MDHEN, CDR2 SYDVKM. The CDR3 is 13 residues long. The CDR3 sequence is CASSLGGNTEAFF. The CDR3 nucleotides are TGTGCCAGCAGCCTCGGGGGAAACACTGAAGCTTTCTTT.

The CDR3 DNA reads as TGTGCCAGCAGCCAAGGGACTAGCGGGAAACAGGAGGTAGCCAAAAACATTCAGTACTTC. Encoded protein: CASSQGTSGKQEVAKNIQYF. This chain joins TRBV4-2 and TRBJ2-4; TRBD2 aligns across 12 bases. From germline, CDR1 is LGHNA and CDR2 YNFKEQ. The CDR3 has 20 residues. After removal of 1 base from V and 0 bases from J, the junction contained 10 bases not matched to a gene.

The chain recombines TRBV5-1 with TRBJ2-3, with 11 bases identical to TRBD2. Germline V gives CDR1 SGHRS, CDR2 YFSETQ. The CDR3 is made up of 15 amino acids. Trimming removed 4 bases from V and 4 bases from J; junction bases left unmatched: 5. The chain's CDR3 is CASSVSGRESDTQYF. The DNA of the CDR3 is TGCGCCAGCAGCGTTAGCGGGAGGGAGTCAGATACGCAGTATTTT.

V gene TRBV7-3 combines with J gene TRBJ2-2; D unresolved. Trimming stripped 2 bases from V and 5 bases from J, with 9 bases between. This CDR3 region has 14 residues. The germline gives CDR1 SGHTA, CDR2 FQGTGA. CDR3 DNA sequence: TGTGCCAGCAGCTTACATGTCGATACCGGGGAGCTGTTTTTT. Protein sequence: CASSLHVDTGELFF.

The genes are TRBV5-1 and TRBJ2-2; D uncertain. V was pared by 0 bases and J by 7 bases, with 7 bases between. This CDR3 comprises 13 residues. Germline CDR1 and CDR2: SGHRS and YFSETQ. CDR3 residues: CASSLEGLGELFF. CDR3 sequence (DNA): TGCGCCAGCAGCTTGGAAGGTCTCGGGGAGCTGTTTTTT.

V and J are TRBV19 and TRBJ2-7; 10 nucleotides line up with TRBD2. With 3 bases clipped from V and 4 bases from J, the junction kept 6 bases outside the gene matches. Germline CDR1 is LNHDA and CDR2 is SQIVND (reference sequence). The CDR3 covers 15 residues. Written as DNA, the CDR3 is TGTGCCAGTAGTATCCGCTTAGCGGGAGGATACGAGCAGTACTTC. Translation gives CASSIRLAGGYEQYF.

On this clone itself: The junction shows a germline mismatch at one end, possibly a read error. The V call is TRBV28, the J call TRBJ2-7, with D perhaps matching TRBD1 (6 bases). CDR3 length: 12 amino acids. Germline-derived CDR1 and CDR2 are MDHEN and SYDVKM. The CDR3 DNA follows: TGTGCCAGCAGTAACCAGGGGTTGGGGCCAAACTTC. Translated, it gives CASSNQGLGPNF.

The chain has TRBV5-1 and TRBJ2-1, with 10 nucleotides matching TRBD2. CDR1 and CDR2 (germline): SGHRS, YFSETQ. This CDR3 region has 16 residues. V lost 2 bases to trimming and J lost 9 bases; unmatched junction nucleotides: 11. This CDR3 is CASSFTPLAGRGEQFF. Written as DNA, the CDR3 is TGCGCCAGCAGCTTTACACCACTAGCGGGAAGGGGTGAGCAGTTCTTC.

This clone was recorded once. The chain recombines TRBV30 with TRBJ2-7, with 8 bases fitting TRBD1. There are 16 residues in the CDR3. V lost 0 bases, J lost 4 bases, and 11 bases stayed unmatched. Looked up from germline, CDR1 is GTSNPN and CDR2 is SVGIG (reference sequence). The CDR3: CAWSVGQGSWFYEQYF. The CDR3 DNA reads TGTGCCTGGAGTGTAGGACAGGGTTCATGGTTTTACGAGCAGTACTTC.

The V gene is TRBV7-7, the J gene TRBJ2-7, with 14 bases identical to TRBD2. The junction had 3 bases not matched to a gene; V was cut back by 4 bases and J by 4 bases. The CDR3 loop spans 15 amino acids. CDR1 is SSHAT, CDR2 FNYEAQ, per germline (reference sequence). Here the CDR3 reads CASSSGLAGVYEQYF. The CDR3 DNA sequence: TGTGCCAGCAGCTCGGGACTAGCGGGAGTTTACGAGCAGTACTTC.

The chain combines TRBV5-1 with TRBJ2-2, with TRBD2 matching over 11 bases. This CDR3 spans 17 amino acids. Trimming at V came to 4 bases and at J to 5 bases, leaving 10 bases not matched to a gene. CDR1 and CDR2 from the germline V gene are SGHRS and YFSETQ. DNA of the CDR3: TGCGCCAGCAGCCCAATAGCGGGAGGGCCGCGAACCGGGGAGCTGTTTTTT. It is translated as CASSPIAGGPRTGELFF. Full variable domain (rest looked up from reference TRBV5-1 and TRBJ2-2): KAGVTQTPRYLIKTRGQQVTLSCSPISGHRSVSWYQQTPGQGLQFLFEYFSETQRNKGNFPGRFSGRQFSNSRSEMNVSTLELGDSALYLCASSPIAGGPRTGELFFGEGSRLTVL.

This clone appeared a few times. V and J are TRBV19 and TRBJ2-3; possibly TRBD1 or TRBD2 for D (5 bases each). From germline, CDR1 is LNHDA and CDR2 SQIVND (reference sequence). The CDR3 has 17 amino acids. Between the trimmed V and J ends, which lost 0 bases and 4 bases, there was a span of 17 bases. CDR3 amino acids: CASSIDRGGKVPDTQYF. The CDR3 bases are TGTGCCAGTAGTATAGATCGGGGCGGCAAGGTCCCAGATACGCAGTATTTT.